The T cell receptor beta chain described here comes from a study of B cell selection in AIRE deficiency. The sorted conventional CD4 T cells were gated as CD4+CD127+. In the original workflow: Pooled conventional T cells gave approximately 1.2x10^5 patient and 130,000 to 150,000 donor TCRbeta sequences. TCRdb keeps only in-frame clones here, not all; method: immunoSEQ multiplex PCR. V and J calls and clone size are copied from that table; D and trimming were computed from the DNA. The profile shows tens of thousands of clones, 95% to 98% of them singletons. Study-level results: Of approximately 3,700 shared Treg TCRbeta sequences, 30% to 35% were healthy-only, just over 9% patient-only. Approximately 31% of healthy-shared Treg sequences were found among patient Tconv cells.

This clone was seen once. Antigen: not known. Germline V CDR1 and CDR2: SEHNR, FQNEAQ (reference sequence). V was trimmed by 10 bases and J by 2 bases, leaving 14 bases between them. This CDR3 spans 13 amino acids. The TCR comes from a human donor with AIRE deficiency. This chain joins TRBV7-9 and TRBJ1-1; no clear D gene. Sequences were obtained from conventional CD4+ T cells sorted from PBMCs. The CDR3 nucleotides are TGTGCCACCCACAGAAGGCGAAACACTGAAGCTTTCTTT. This gives the protein CATHRRRNTEAFF.